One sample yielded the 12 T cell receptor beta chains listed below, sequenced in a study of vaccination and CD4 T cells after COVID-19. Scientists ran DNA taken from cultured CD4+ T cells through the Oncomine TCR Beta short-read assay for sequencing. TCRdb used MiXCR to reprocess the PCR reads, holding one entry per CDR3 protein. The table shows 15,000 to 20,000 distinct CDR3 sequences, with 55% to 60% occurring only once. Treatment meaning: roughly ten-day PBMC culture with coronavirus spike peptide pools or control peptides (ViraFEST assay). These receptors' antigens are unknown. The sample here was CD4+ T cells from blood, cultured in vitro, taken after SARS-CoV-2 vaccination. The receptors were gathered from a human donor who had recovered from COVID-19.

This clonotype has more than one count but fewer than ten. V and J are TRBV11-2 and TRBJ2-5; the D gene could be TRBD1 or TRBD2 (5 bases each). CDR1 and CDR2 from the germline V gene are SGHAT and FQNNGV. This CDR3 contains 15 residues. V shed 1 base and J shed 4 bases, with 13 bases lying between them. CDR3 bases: TGTGCCAGCAGCTTAGGGCAGGGAGTTGGAGAGACCCAGTACTTC. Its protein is CASSLGQGVGETQYF.

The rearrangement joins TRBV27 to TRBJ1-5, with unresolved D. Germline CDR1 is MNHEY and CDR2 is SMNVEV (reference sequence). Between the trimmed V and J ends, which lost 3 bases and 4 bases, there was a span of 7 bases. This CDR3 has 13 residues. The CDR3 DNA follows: TGTGCCAGCAGTTTGCGAAGAAATCAGCCCCAGCATTTT. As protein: CASSLRRNQPQHF.

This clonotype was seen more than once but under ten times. The CDR3 is CASSEVLAGGDDTQYF. CDR3 nucleotides: TGTGCCAGCAGTGAAGTACTAGCGGGAGGGGATGATACGCAGTATTTT. The chain joins TRBV2 to TRBJ2-3, with 13 bases aligning to TRBD2. V lost 1 base and J lost 6; bases outside the gene matches: 4. CDR3 length: 16 amino acids. Per germline, CDR1 SNHLY and CDR2 FYNNEI.

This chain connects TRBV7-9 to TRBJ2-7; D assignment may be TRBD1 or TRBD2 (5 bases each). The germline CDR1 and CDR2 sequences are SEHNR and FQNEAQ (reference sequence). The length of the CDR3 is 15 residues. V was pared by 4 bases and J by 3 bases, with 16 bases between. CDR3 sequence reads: CASSSPGPGGYEQYF. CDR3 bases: TGTGCCAGCAGCTCACCGGGACCGGGCGGCTACGAGCAGTACTTC.

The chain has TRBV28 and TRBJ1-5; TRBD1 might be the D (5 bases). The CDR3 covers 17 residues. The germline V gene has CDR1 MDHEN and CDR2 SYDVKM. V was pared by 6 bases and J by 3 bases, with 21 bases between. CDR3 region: CASRAPVIRDANQPQHF. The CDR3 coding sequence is TGTGCCAGCAGGGCACCGGTCATCCGGGACGCCAATCAGCCCCAGCATTTT.

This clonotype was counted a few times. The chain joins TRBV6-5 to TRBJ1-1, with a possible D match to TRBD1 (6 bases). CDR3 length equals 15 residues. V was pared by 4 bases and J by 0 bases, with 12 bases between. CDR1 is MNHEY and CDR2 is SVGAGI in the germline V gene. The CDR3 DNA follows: TGTGCCAGCAGTTCCTGGGACAACCTGAACACTGAAGCTTTCTTT. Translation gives CASSSWDNLNTEAFF.

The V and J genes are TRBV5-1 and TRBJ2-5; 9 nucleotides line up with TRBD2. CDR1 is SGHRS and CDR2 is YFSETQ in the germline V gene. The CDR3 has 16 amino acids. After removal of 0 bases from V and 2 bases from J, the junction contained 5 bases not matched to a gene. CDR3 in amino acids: CASSLGLGLAQETQYF. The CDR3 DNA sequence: TGCGCCAGCAGCTTGGGCCTAGGACTAGCGCAAGAGACCCAGTACTTC.

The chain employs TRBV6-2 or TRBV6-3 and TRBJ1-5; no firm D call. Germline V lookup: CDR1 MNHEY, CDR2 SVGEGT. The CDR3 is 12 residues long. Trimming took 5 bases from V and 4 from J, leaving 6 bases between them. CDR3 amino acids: CASSEPNQPQHF. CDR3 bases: TGTGCCAGCAGTGAACCAAATCAGCCCCAGCATTTT.

In DNA form, the CDR3 reads TGTGCCACCAGCAGGCCAAGCGGTGCTAGCACAGATACGCAGTATTTT. Its protein is CATSRPSGASTDTQYF. The V and J genes are TRBV15 and TRBJ2-3; tentatively, D is TRBD2 (5 bases). CDR1 and CDR2 from the germline V gene are LNHNV and YYDKDF (reference sequence). The germline V and J ends were trimmed by 3 bases and 0 bases, with 13 bases remaining between them. CDR3 length: 16 residues.

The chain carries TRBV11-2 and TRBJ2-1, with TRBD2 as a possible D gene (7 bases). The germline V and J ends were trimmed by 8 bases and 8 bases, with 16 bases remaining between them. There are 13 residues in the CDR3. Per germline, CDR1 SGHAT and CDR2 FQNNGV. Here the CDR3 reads CASGVTGRDEQFF. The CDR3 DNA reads TGTGCCAGCGGAGTCACAGGGAGGGATGAGCAGTTCTTC.

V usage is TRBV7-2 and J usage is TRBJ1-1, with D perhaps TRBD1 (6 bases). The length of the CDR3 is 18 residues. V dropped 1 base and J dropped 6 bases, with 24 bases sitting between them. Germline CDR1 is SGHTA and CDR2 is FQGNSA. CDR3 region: CASSLGVRGSVMGAEAFF. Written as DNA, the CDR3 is TGTGCCAGCAGCTTAGGGGTTAGGGGGAGCGTTATGGGCGCTGAAGCTTTCTTT.

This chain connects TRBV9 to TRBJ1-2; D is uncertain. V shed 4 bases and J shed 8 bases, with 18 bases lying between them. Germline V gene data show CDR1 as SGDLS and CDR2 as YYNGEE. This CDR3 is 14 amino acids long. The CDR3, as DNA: TGTGCCAGCAGCCCCTCCTTGGGCGCTAAGGGCTACACCTTC. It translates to CASSPSLGAKGYTF.